Given below is one T cell receptor (beta chain) in context. Its target is not known. The sample originates from a study of cytomegalovirus exposure and HLA in healthy donors. The CDR3 length is 18 residues. The V gene's germline CDR1 is KGHSH and CDR2 LQKENI. V trimming: 0 bases; J trimming: 8 bases; junction bases outside the gene matches: 11. 13 Jbeta primers and 60 Vbeta primers were used for the PCR. The protocol was immunoSEQ multiplex PCR, while the TCRdb copy is restricted to in-frame clones and leaves out a portion. The sample records approximately 200,000 clones, around 67% being singletons. Study-level results: More clonal expansion characterized HLA-associated TCR beta chains than equally common others in a later analysis. Later analysis identified several of the most significant clusters that appeared linked to common viral pathogens.

This chain uses TRBV18 with TRBJ2-1; TRBD2 agrees at 12 bases. What was sequenced was PBMCs. This TCR was recovered from a woman between 25 and 40 years old in good health and CMV-seropositive. The CDR3 region is CASSPPSSGRAIGDEQFF. The CDR3 bases are TGTGCCAGCTCACCACCGTCTAGCGGGAGGGCCATCGGGGATGAGCAGTTCTTC.